Listed below are T cell receptor beta chains from one sample, sequenced in a study of technical replicates of blood from several donors. Method: immunoSEQ multiplex PCR; TCRdb's copy keeps in-frame clones and lacks some. This sample has about 75,000 clones, with 92% found just once. Sequencing was done on a sample of T cells isolated from PBMCs. The receptors shown here come from a human donor in good health. The CDR3 runs from the conserved cysteine through the conserved F or W. The D gene is left open where the match is weak. Size tells how often a clone was seen (once, few, many) or the class of an expanded clone, and some rows leave it out.

v_gene,j_gene,d_gene,abundance,CDR3aa,CDR3nt
TRBV19,TRBJ1-1,TRBD1,NA,CASLDRRRATEAFF,TGTGCCAGTTTGGACAGGAGGCGGGCCACTGAAGCTTTCTTT
TRBV12-5,TRBJ2-3,NA,NA,CASGSRADTQYF,TGTGCTAGTGGCTCACGGGCAGATACGCAGTATTTT
TRBV18,TRBJ2-1,TRBD1,NA,CASSLRQGDEQFF,TGTGCCAGCTCACTTCGACAGGGTGACGAGCAGTTCTTC
TRBV5-1,TRBJ1-3,TRBD1,NA,CASSFSPGQGIGNTIYF,TGCGCCAGCAGCTTTAGCCCGGGACAGGGAATTGGAAACACCATATATTTT
TRBV6-5,TRBJ2-7,NA,NA,CASSYSWGEITYEQYF,TGTGCCAGCAGTTACTCCTGGGGGGAAATCACCTACGAGCAGTACTTC
TRBV29-1,TRBJ2-2,TRBD2,few,CSVAGLAGIGELFF,TGCAGCGTTGCGGGACTAGCGGGGATCGGGGAGCTGTTTTTT
TRBV29-1,TRBJ1-2,TRBD1,few,CSVDTLGGQGFQGYTF,TGCAGCGTTGATACGTTAGGGGGACAGGGGTTTCAAGGCTACACCTTC
TRBV7-9,TRBJ1-3,TRBD1,NA,CASSPTLTGDGSTIYF,TGTGCCAGCAGCCCCACTTTGACAGGGGATGGAAGCACCATATATTTT
TRBV6-9,TRBJ2-1,NA,NA,CASHSEGLLSEQFF,TGTGCCAGCCACTCGGAGGGCCTCTTGAGTGAGCAGTTCTTC
TRBV2,TRBJ2-1,NA,NA,CATPDRTGNTNEQFF,TGTGCCACCCCGGATCGTACAGGAAACACAAATGAGCAGTTCTTC
TRBV7-8,TRBJ2-1,TRBD1,NA,CASSLDGTGIHNEQFF,TGTGCCAGCAGCTTAGATGGGACAGGGATCCACAATGAGCAGTTCTTC
TRBV19,TRBJ2-1,TRBD2,NA,CASSISGSHSYNEQFF,TGTGCCAGTAGTATTAGCGGGAGCCACTCCTACAATGAGCAGTTCTTC
TRBV7-2,TRBJ2-3,NA,NA,CASSLSDTQYF,TGTGCCAGCAGCCTCTCAGATACGCAGTATTTT
TRBV2,TRBJ1-2,TRBD1,NA,CASGQGYGYTF,TGTGCCAGCGGACAGGGTTATGGCTACACCTTC
TRBV4-3,TRBJ2-5,TRBD2,once,CASSQVTGRLGETQYF,TGCGCCAGCAGCCAAGTGACCGGGAGGCTAGGAGAGACCCAGTACTTC
TRBV11-3,TRBJ1-1,NA,few,CASKETGRTEAFF,TGTGCCAGCAAAGAAACAGGGCGGACTGAAGCTTTCTTT
TRBV30,TRBJ2-7,NA,once,CAWSVVKRGEQYF,TGTGCCTGGAGTGTAGTGAAGAGAGGCGAGCAGTACTTC
TRBV27,TRBJ2-7,TRBD2,NA,CASSLTPGTRFREQYF,TGTGCCAGCAGTCTTACCCCCGGGACTAGATTTCGGGAGCAGTACTTC
TRBV28,TRBJ1-2,TRBD1,NA,CASSWGQAEANYGYTF,TGTGCCAGCAGTTGGGGACAGGCTGAAGCTAACTATGGCTACACCTTC
TRBV27,TRBJ1-4,NA,NA,CASSLIHAYQEKLFF,TGTGCCAGCAGTTTAATCCACGCTTATCAGGAAAAACTGTTTTTT
TRBV19,TRBJ2-7,TRBD1,NA,CASSIGTGVSYEQYF,TGTGCCAGTAGTATTGGGACAGGGGTCTCCTACGAGCAGTACTTC
TRBV2,TRBJ1-2,TRBD1,NA,CASKTGGANYGYTF,TGTGCCAGCAAAACAGGGGGCGCGAACTATGGCTACACCTTC
TRBV7-2,TRBJ2-5,TRBD2,NA,CASSLGTSGFQETQYF,TGTGCCAGCAGCTTAGGGACTAGCGGGTTTCAAGAGACCCAGTACTTC
TRBV30,TRBJ1-3,NA,NA,CAWSIDSLSSGNTIYF,TGTGCCTGGAGTATAGACAGCCTAAGCTCTGGAAACACCATATATTTT
TRBV5-8,TRBJ1-3,NA,few,CASSIGQSSGNTIYF,TGTGCCAGCAGTATAGGACAGTCCTCTGGAAACACCATATATTTT
TRBV2,TRBJ2-7,TRBD2,NA,CASSDPTSGSSYEQYF,TGTGCCAGCAGTGACCCTACTAGCGGAAGCTCCTACGAGCAGTACTTC
TRBV19,TRBJ2-7,TRBD1,NA,CASSEGQPWEQYF,TGTGCCAGTAGTGAGGGACAGCCCTGGGAGCAGTACTTC
TRBV28,TRBJ1-1,NA,few,CASSLLNTEAFF,TGTGCCAGCAGCCTACTAAACACTGAAGCTTTCTTT
TRBV30,TRBJ2-5,NA,NA,CACGLSVTETQYF,TGTGCCTGCGGGTTATCGGTTACCGAGACCCAGTACTTC
TRBV5-6,TRBJ2-4,TRBD2,NA,CASSELAGTGIQYF,TGTGCCAGCAGCGAACTAGCGGGAACAGGCATTCAGTACTTC
TRBV28,TRBJ2-3,TRBD1,NA,CASRRQGAGTDTQYF,TGTGCCAGCAGAAGACAGGGGGCGGGCACAGATACGCAGTATTTT
TRBV6-5,TRBJ1-1,NA,NA,CASRPSRTEAFF,TGTGCCAGCAGGCCATCGCGCACTGAAGCTTTCTTT
TRBV6-5,TRBJ1-1,TRBD1,NA,CASRAGDSSSGAFF,TGTGCCAGCCGAGCAGGGGACAGTTCGTCTGGGGCTTTCTTT
TRBV9,TRBJ2-3,TRBD2,NA,CASSVFPSDGTSAKGDTQYF,TGTGCCAGCAGCGTCTTCCCTTCTGATGGGACTAGCGCGAAAGGAGATACGCAGTATTTT
TRBV28,TRBJ2-1,TRBD1,NA,CASSFSGTGLREQFF,TGTGCCAGCAGTTTCTCAGGGACAGGGTTGAGAGAGCAGTTCTTC
TRBV15,TRBJ2-7,TRBD2,once,CATSSHIAGASEQYF,TGTGCCACCAGCAGTCACATAGCGGGGGCCTCCGAGCAGTACTTC
TRBV5-6,TRBJ2-5,TRBD2,NA,CASSPVGLAGEETQYF,TGTGCCAGCAGCCCGGTGGGACTAGCGGGAGAAGAGACCCAGTACTTC
TRBV6-1,TRBJ2-7,NA,NA,CASSDRLEQYF,TGTGCCAGCAGTGATAGACTTGAGCAGTACTTC
TRBV28,TRBJ2-1,NA,few,CASSFLQGVNEQFF,TGTGCCAGCAGTTTCCTACAGGGTGTTAATGAGCAGTTCTTC
TRBV7-9,TRBJ2-7,NA,NA,CASRDGSSYEQYF,TGTGCCAGCCGGGACGGGAGCTCCTACGAGCAGTACTTC
TRBV11-2,TRBJ2-7,NA,NA,CASSLAPGYEQYF,TGTGCCAGCAGCTTAGCTCCGGGGTACGAGCAGTACTTC
TRBV7-8,TRBJ2-7,TRBD1,NA,CASSFGQASYEQYF,TGTGCCAGCAGCTTCGGACAGGCGTCCTACGAGCAGTACTTC
TRBV6-5,TRBJ2-7,TRBD2,NA,CASSYSLAAHSYEQYF,TGTGCCAGCAGTTACTCGCTAGCGGCCCACTCCTACGAGCAGTACTTC
TRBV13,TRBJ2-3,TRBD2,NA,CASRASGSLTDTQYF,TGTGCCAGCAGGGCTAGCGGGAGCCTGACAGATACGCAGTATTTT
TRBV5-5,TRBJ1-1,TRBD1,NA,CASSLSVLTGVGAFF,TGTGCCAGCAGCTTGTCGGTTTTGACAGGGGTGGGAGCTTTCTTT
TRBV13,TRBJ1-4,NA,NA,CASGGAATNEKLFF,TGTGCCAGCGGCGGGGCGGCCACGAATGAAAAACTGTTTTTT
TRBV9,TRBJ1-2,NA,NA,CASSVNNGYGYTF,TGTGCCAGCAGCGTAAATAACGGTTATGGCTACACCTTC
TRBV5-6,TRBJ1-4,NA,NA,CASSLASGEKLFF,TGTGCCAGCAGCTTGGCCTCGGGAGAAAAACTGTTTTTT
TRBV30,TRBJ2-7,NA,NA,CAWSVPGWGLYEQYF,TGTGCCTGGAGTGTACCCGGATGGGGGCTCTACGAGCAGTACTTC
TRBV6-6,TRBJ1-4,NA,NA,CASSHLPGEPNEKLFF,TGTGCCAGCAGCCACCTGCCAGGGGAACCTAATGAAAAACTGTTTTTT
TRBV27,TRBJ2-1,TRBD2,NA,CASSEREAAEQFF,TGTGCCAGCAGTGAACGGGAGGCCGCTGAGCAGTTCTTC
TRBV10-2,TRBJ2-1,TRBD2,NA,CASSGVYGTSEHNEQFF,TGCGCCAGCAGTGGGGTATATGGGACTAGCGAGCACAATGAGCAGTTCTTC
TRBV15,TRBJ2-7,NA,NA,CATSSRQLSYEQYF,TGTGCCACCAGCAGTCGACAGCTCAGCTACGAGCAGTACTTC
TRBV28,TRBJ2-7,TRBD2,NA,CASSPSGSTYEQYF,TGTGCCAGCAGTCCGAGCGGGAGCACCTACGAGCAGTACTTC
TRBV2,TRBJ1-1,TRBD1,NA,CASKEDRVAFF,TGTGCCAGCAAGGAAGACAGGGTTGCTTTCTTT
TRBV28,TRBJ1-2,NA,NA,CASLSGLGRRSYTF,TGTGCCAGCCTTTCAGGGTTAGGGCGTCGGAGCTACACCTTC
TRBV7-9,TRBJ2-1,NA,NA,CASRQGSYNEQFF,TGTGCCAGCAGACAGGGCTCCTACAATGAGCAGTTCTTC
TRBV11-3,TRBJ1-1,NA,few,CASSLDQVMNTEAFF,TGTGCCAGCAGCTTAGATCAGGTCATGAACACTGAAGCTTTCTTT